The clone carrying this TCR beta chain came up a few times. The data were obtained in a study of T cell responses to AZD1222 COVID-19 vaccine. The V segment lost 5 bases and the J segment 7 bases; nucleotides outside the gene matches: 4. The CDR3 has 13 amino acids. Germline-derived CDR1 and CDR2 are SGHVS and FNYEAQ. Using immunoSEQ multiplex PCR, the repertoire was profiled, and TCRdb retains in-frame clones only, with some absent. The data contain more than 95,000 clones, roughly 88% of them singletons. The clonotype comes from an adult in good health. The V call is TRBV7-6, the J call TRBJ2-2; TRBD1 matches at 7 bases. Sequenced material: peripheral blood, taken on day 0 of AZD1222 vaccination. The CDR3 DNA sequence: TGTGCCAGCAGCACACAGGGGTACGGGGAGCTGTTTTTT. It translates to CASSTQGYGELFF.